A single sample gave rise to the 32 T cell receptor beta chains below, sequenced in a study of T cell repertoires in cytomegalovirus infection. TCRdb independently ran MiXCR on the reads; one entry per CDR3 protein. Among roughly 280,000 distinct CDR3 sequences listed, roughly an eighth were seen once. Material: PBMCs. The receptor source for this set is a human donor in good health (CMV status not recorded). Some clones in this sample may be carry-over from other donors' samples.

This rearrangement joins TRBV2 to TRBJ2-7; a possible D gene is TRBD2 (5 bases). The CDR3 is made up of 13 amino acids. CDR1 SNHLY and CDR2 FYNNEI come from the germline V gene. Trimming removed 6 bases from V and 12 bases from J, with 21 bases in between. CDR3 DNA: TGTGCCAGCAGGCCAGACCCTAGCAGAGCGGTGTACTTC. Its translation is CASRPDPSRAVYF.

The J gene is TRBJ1-1, the V gene TRBV5-1; maybe TRBD1 (6 bases). The CDR3 length is 14 residues. Trimming shortened V by 4 bases and J by 7 bases, and 17 bases separated the two germline ends. Germline CDR1 SGHRS, CDR2 YFSETQ. CDR3 loop: CASSEQGRKDEAFF. In DNA, the CDR3 is TGCGCCAGCAGCGAACAGGGTCGGAAAGATGAAGCTTTCTTT.

This clonotype showed up many times. The gene calls are TRBV7-8 and TRBJ2-7; 8 bases align to TRBD1. V shed 5 bases, J shed 5 bases, and the junction held 5 bases outside the gene matches. The CDR3 has 13 residues. Germline V CDR1 and CDR2: SGHVS, FQNEAQ. CDR3 amino acids: CASSVTGVDEQYF. CDR3 bases: TGTGCCAGCAGCGTGACAGGGGTTGACGAGCAGTACTTC.

The rearrangement joins TRBV3-1 to TRBJ1-2; 9 bases map to TRBD1. J was trimmed by 7 bases and V by 6 bases; bases with no gene match: 6. CDR3 length equals 13 residues. From germline, CDR1 is LGHDT and CDR2 YNNKEL (reference sequence). CDR3 coding DNA: TGTGCCAGCAGACCGGACAGGGGAAGTGGCTACACCTTC. The encoded protein is CASRPDRGSGYTF.

The rearrangement joins TRBV5-1 to TRBJ2-3, with TRBD2 matching 9 bases. J lost 4 bases, V lost 3 bases, and 12 bases had no gene match. The CDR3 loop spans 17 amino acids. Germline lookup yields CDR1 SGHRS and CDR2 YFSETQ. CDR3 loop: CASSSPGQRGASDTQYF. The CDR3 DNA reads as TGCGCCAGCAGCTCCCCGGGGCAGCGGGGGGCCTCAGATACGCAGTATTTT.

Many counts were recorded for this clonotype. V and J are TRBV12-3 or TRBV12-4 and TRBJ2-1, with D hard to call. There are 14 residues in the CDR3. With 5 bases removed from V and 6 bases from J, the gap between germline ends came to 14 bases. The CDR3 loop is CASSPQWRGNEQFF. CDR3 in DNA: TGTGCCAGCAGTCCCCAATGGCGAGGCAATGAGCAGTTCTTC.

The chain is built from TRBV5-1 and TRBJ2-7, with 10 bases identical to TRBD2. This CDR3 has 19 residues. Germline CDR1 is SGHRS and CDR2 is YFSETQ. The trim removed 3 bases at V and 1 base at J, leaving 16 bases unmatched. The CDR3 sequence is CASSSRTSGSPAQSYEQYF. Written as DNA, the CDR3 is TGCGCCAGCAGCTCCAGGACTAGCGGATCGCCAGCCCAGTCCTACGAGCAGTACTTC.

As concerns this clonotype: A much larger clone sits a single nucleotide away, making a read error possible. The chain joins TRBV7-2 to TRBJ2-3, with a tentative D call TRBD1 (6 bases). Germline V gives CDR1 SGHTA, CDR2 FQGNSA. The CDR3 has 13 amino acids. DNA of the CDR3: TGTGCCGGCAGCAGGGGACCGGGTGATACGCAGTATTTT. Translation gives CAGSRGPGDTQYF.

As for this clonotype: Given a much more abundant clone one base away, this may be a read error. The rearrangement uses TRBV10-2 and TRBJ1-5; D ambiguous. This CDR3 has 17 residues. From germline, CDR1 is WSHSY and CDR2 SAAADI. Trimming left V 3 bases short and J 1 base short, with 16 bases between. The CDR3 is CASSDLGRMVSNQPQHF. The CDR3 DNA is TGCGCCAGCAGTGATTTGGGGAGGATGGTGAGCAATCAGCCCCAGCATTTT.

The chain is built from TRBV12-3 or TRBV12-4 and TRBJ1-5; D uncertain. V lost 2 bases and J 0 bases, leaving 8 bases between the germline ends. CDR3 size: 15 residues. The CDR3 DNA follows: TGTGCCAGCAGTTTATCGGGGAATAGCAATCAGCCCCAGCATTTT. This encodes CASSLSGNSNQPQHF.

This clonotype was recorded at least ten times. J is TRBJ2-5 and V is TRBV7-9; D assignment may be TRBD1 or TRBD2 (5 bases each). V lost 7 bases and J lost 3, with 12 bases in between. The CDR3 loop spans 13 amino acids. Germline V gives CDR1 SEHNR, CDR2 FQNEAQ (reference sequence). CDR3 region: CASTRGGKETQYF. CDR3 DNA: TGTGCCAGCACCCGTGGGGGAAAAGAGACCCAGTACTTC.

The V gene is TRBV7-9, the J gene TRBJ1-4; D not resolved. CDR3 length: 14 residues. CDR1 and CDR2 (germline): SEHNR, FQNEAQ (reference sequence). Trimming took off 3 bases at V and 0 bases at J, with 5 bases between the two ends. The chain's CDR3 is CASSFTSTNEKLFF. The DNA for the CDR3 is TGTGCCAGCAGCTTTACCTCAACTAATGAAAAACTGTTTTTT.

Many counts were recorded for this clonotype. The J gene is TRBJ2-1, the V gene TRBV5-1; TRBD2 matches at 9 bases. The germline gives CDR1 SGHRS, CDR2 YFSETQ. J was trimmed by 2 bases and V by 5 bases; bases with no gene match: 5. The CDR3 is 15 amino acids. CDR3 nucleotides: TGCGCCAGCAGATCTATAGCGGGAGCCTACAATGAGCAGTTCTTC. Translating it yields CASRSIAGAYNEQFF.

The sample holds a few counts of this clonotype. The chain couples TRBV6-6 to TRBJ1-1, with a possible D match to TRBD1 (6 bases). CDR3 size: 16 residues. Germline lookup yields CDR1 MNHNY and CDR2 SVGAGI (reference sequence). The V end lost 6 bases, the J end lost 0 bases, and 17 bases lay between the germline ends. DNA for the CDR3: TGTGCCAGCAGACCTCAGGGGTTGGGCATGAACACTGAAGCTTTCTTT. Its protein is CASRPQGLGMNTEAFF.

There are many counts of this clonotype. The chain employs TRBV4-1 and TRBJ2-3, with 8 bases that match TRBD2. Germline V CDR1 and CDR2: MGHRA, YSYEKL. The CDR3 has 17 amino acids. V dropped 0 bases and J dropped 2; count of bases not matched to a gene: 7. CDR3 residues: CASSQDGAGETTDTQYF. CDR3 bases: TGCGCCAGCAGCCAAGATGGAGCGGGGGAGACCACAGATACGCAGTATTTT.

The rearrangement joins TRBV2 to TRBJ1-5; possible D gene TRBD1, 6 bases. V lost 1 base and J 0 bases, leaving 10 bases between the germline ends. The germline gives CDR1 SNHLY, CDR2 FYNNEI. The CDR3 sequence is 16 residues long. CDR3 region: CASSEGGHRSNQPQHF. The CDR3 DNA reads as TGTGCCAGCAGTGAAGGGGGACACCGTAGCAATCAGCCCCAGCATTTT.

This clonotype occurred a few times. V gene TRBV20-1 combines with J gene TRBJ1-2; D is undetermined. The CDR3 consists of 11 residues. From germline, CDR1 is DFQATT and CDR2 SNEGSKA (reference sequence). V was shortened by 4 bases and J by 7 bases, with 10 bases between the two germline ends. CDR3 residues: CSAKSFPGYTF. CDR3 coding DNA: TGCAGTGCTAAGTCCTTCCCTGGCTACACCTTC.

Worth noting for this clonotype: Relative to the germline gene, one junction end is altered; a read error may explain this. This sequence joins TRBV5-1 and TRBJ2-3; the match to TRBD2 covers 14 bases. CDR1 is SGHRS, CDR2 YFSETQ, per germline. The CDR3 spans 16 residues. The CDR3 coding sequence is TGCGCCAGCAGCTCCGGACTAGCGGGAGGAGCAGATGCGCAGTATTTT. Translating it yields CASSSGLAGGADAQYF.

A few counts support this clonotype. The V call is TRBV3-1, the J call TRBJ1-1, with D uncertain. V was clipped by 1 base and J by 11 bases, with 17 bases between them. Germline V lookup: CDR1 LGHDT, CDR2 YNNKEL (reference sequence). The CDR3 length is 14 residues. The CDR3 loop is CASSQGRAVPPAFF. In nucleotides, the CDR3 is TGTGCCAGCAGCCAAGGTCGGGCTGTCCCACCCGCTTTCTTT.

The rearrangement joins TRBV5-4 to TRBJ2-5, with unresolved D. Germline CDR1 reads SGHNT; CDR2 reads YYREEE (reference sequence). The V gene lost 4 bases and the J gene lost 2 bases, with 6 bases spanning the gap. This CDR3 contains 12 residues. The CDR3 protein is CASSTRQETQYF. The CDR3 nucleotides are TGTGCCAGCAGCACACGGCAAGAGACCCAGTACTTC.

There are many counts of this clonotype. The J gene is TRBJ1-3, the V gene TRBV11-2; D gene uncertain. The CDR3 runs 16 residues. In germline, CDR1 is SGHAT, CDR2 FQNNGV. V was cut by 5 bases and J by 2 bases, with 16 bases left in between. The CDR3 nucleotides are TGTGCCAGCAGCGCTACGGGCTCCAAAACTGGAAACACCATATATTTT. Protein: CASSATGSKTGNTIYF.

This clonotype was recorded many times. The chain joins TRBV27 to TRBJ1-6; 12 bases align to TRBD1. With 4 bases clipped from V and 10 bases from J, the junction kept 14 bases outside the gene matches. From germline, CDR1 is MNHEY and CDR2 SMNVEV (reference sequence). CDR3 length: 18 amino acids. The CDR3 DNA reads TGTGCCAGCAGTTCCCTCACCCCGGGACAGGGGGCGAAATCACCCCTCCACTTT. Protein product: CASSSLTPGQGAKSPLHF.

This clonotype came up many times. CDR3 loop: CASSLAGTSGSYNEQFF. The CDR3 DNA is TGTGCCAGCAGCTTGGCCGGGACTAGCGGGAGTTACAATGAGCAGTTCTTC. The chain recombines TRBV7-2 with TRBJ2-1; 14 bases are shared with TRBD2. Germline assignment: CDR1 SGHTA and CDR2 FQGNSA. The J segment lost 4 bases and the V segment lost 3 bases, leaving 5 bases of the junction unmatched. The length of the CDR3 is 17 residues.

This clonotype is a singleton in its sample. This may stem from a read error, because a much larger clone lies one nucleotide away. Without the conserved terminal phenylalanine or tryptophan, this CDR3 likely stems from a read error. The rearrangement joins TRBV6-6 to TRBJ2-1, with 8 nucleotides matching TRBD1. V was pared by 1 base and J by 6 bases, with 8 bases of the junction left unmatched. This CDR3 spans 16 amino acids. Germline CDR1 and CDR2: MNHNY and SVGAGI (reference sequence). Written as DNA, the CDR3 is TGTGCCAGCAGTTACTTGGGCAGGGGGCCCACCAATGAGCAGTTCTAC. Protein: CASSYLGRGPTNEQFY.

This clonotype appeared many times. The chain couples TRBV7-2 to TRBJ2-1, with 8 bases lining up with TRBD2. Germline CDR1 and CDR2: SGHTA and FQGNSA. The CDR3 totals 16 residues. Trimming cost V 5 bases and J 4 bases; bases outside gene matches: 10. Here the CDR3 DNA reads TGTGCCAGCAGCCCCATGGGAGCGGGAGTATACAATGAGCAGTTCTTC. This gives the protein CASSPMGAGVYNEQFF.

This clonotype was observed many times. This rearrangement joins TRBV7-2 to TRBJ2-7; a weak D match, TRBD1 (5 bases). The V end was cut by 3 bases, the J end by 5 bases, with 17 bases between. This CDR3 is 15 amino acids long. The germline gives CDR1 SGHTA, CDR2 FQGNSA. The DNA of the CDR3 is TGTGCCAGCAGCTTCTTTGGGGCGACTCCCAACGAGCAGTACTTC. As protein: CASSFFGATPNEQYF.

The chain carries TRBV6-5 and TRBJ2-7; the D is unclear. Germline V gene data show CDR1 as MNHEY and CDR2 as SVGAGI. The CDR3 consists of 11 residues. Between the trimmed V and J ends, which lost 10 bases and 2 bases, there was a span of 9 bases. The CDR3, as DNA: TGTGCCATTGGCAGAACCTACGAGCAGTACTTC. It encodes CAIGRTYEQYF.

CDR3 bases: TGCAGCGCCAGGCAGGACAGGGAAGGGGAGACCCAGTACTTC. Encoded protein: CSARQDREGETQYF. The chain employs TRBV29-1 and TRBJ2-5; 8 bases align to TRBD1. The CDR3 sequence is 14 residues long. The germline gives CDR1 SQVTM, CDR2 ANQGSEA. The ends lost 7 bases at V and 5 bases at J; junction bases unmatched: 12.

V and J are TRBV20-1 and TRBJ2-3; D uncertain. V lost 3 bases, J lost 2 bases, and 15 bases lay in between. CDR3 length: 15 residues. CDR1 DFQATT and CDR2 SNEGSKA come from the germline V gene (reference sequence). CDR3: CSASSGFRATDTQYF. CDR3 bases: TGCAGTGCTAGTTCAGGTTTTCGGGCCACAGATACGCAGTATTTT.

The gene calls are TRBV6-2 or TRBV6-3 and TRBJ2-1; no clear D gene. Germline V gene sequence: CDR1 MNHEY, CDR2 SVGEGT. V shed 2 bases and J shed 5 bases, with 7 bases lying between them. CDR3 length equals 13 residues. The CDR3 loop is CASSYTENNEQFF. The CDR3 nucleotides read TGTGCCAGCAGTTACACCGAGAACAATGAGCAGTTCTTC.

V is TRBV14 and J is TRBJ2-1; 8 positions agree with TRBD2. Trimming removed 5 bases from V and 8 bases from J; junction bases left unmatched: 11. The germline gives CDR1 SGHDN, CDR2 FVKESK. The CDR3 loop spans 15 amino acids. The CDR3 sequence: CASSKLNSGSYEQFF. The DNA for the CDR3 is TGTGCCAGCAGCAAACTGAACAGCGGGAGTTATGAGCAGTTCTTC.

The chain combines TRBV11-3 with TRBJ2-3; 7 nucleotides match TRBD2. The CDR3 loop spans 15 amino acids. Germline CDR1 and CDR2: SGHNT and YENEEA. V dropped 1 base and J dropped 4; count of bases not matched to a gene: 5. CDR3 coding DNA: TGTGCCAGCAGCTTAGGGGGGGGGAGGCCAGATACGCAGTATTTT. It translates to CASSLGGGRPDTQYF.